The 17 T cell receptor beta chains reported below all come from one sample, sequenced in a study of blood T cell repertoires in COVID-19. Produced via immunoSEQ multiplex PCR; TCRdb's table is partial and in-frame only. This sample carries tens of thousands of clones, around 81% of them seen once, and the ten largest clones take about 7.3%. Sequenced material: peripheral blood. The source of these receptors is a man aged 65-85 years with active COVID-19.

This chain links TRBV29-1 with TRBJ2-5; 9 nucleotides agree with TRBD1. Unmatched junction bases numbered 5, after V lost 7 bases and J lost 5 bases. The CDR3 covers 12 residues. Per the germline V gene, CDR1 is SQVTM and CDR2 is ANQGSEA. The CDR3 bases are TGCAGCGGGACGACAGGGGGGGAGACCCAGTACTTC. The encoded protein is CSGTTGGETQYF.

The chain has TRBV7-9 and TRBJ2-1, with TRBD2 as a possible D gene (6 bases). Germline V gene data show CDR1 as SEHNR and CDR2 as FQNEAQ (reference sequence). V lost 5 bases and J lost 0, with 11 bases in between. This CDR3 comprises 15 residues. CDR3 residues: CASSLEGGSYNEQFF. Written as DNA, the CDR3 is TGTGCCAGCAGCCTGGAGGGCGGCTCCTACAATGAGCAGTTCTTC.

The chain couples TRBV2 to TRBJ1-3, with D possibly TRBD1 on 5 matching bases. V dropped 7 bases and J dropped 1 base, with 5 bases sitting between them. The CDR3 is 12 residues long. CDR1 and CDR2 from the germline V gene are SNHLY and FYNNEI. The CDR3 here is CASTGSGNTIYF. DNA for the CDR3: TGTGCCAGCACAGGGTCTGGAAACACCATATATTTT.

The V and J genes are TRBV12-3 or TRBV12-4 and TRBJ1-2; D might be TRBD1 (5 bases). The V and J ends lost 4 bases and 8 bases respectively, with 14 bases between them. The CDR3 loop spans 13 amino acids. The CDR3 loop reads CASSSGGFRGYTF. DNA of the CDR3: TGTGCCAGCAGTTCCGGGGGATTTCGGGGCTACACCTTC.

The chain has TRBV18 and TRBJ1-2; 7 nucleotides align to TRBD1. The trim removed 3 bases at V and 4 bases at J, leaving 8 bases unmatched. The V gene's germline CDR1 is KGHSH and CDR2 LQKENI. The CDR3 loop spans 15 amino acids. The CDR3 loop reads CASSPTQGRAYGYTF. CDR3 nucleotide sequence: TGTGCCAGCTCACCCACACAGGGGAGAGCCTATGGCTACACCTTC.

The chain employs TRBV20-1 and TRBJ2-7; D possibly corresponds to TRBD2 (6 bases). V lost 4 bases, J lost 4 bases, and 8 bases lay in between. Per the germline V gene, CDR1 is DFQATT and CDR2 is SNEGSKA (reference sequence). This CDR3 has 11 residues. CDR3 coding DNA: TGCAGTGCTACCCGGGGGTACGAGCAGTACTTC. It is translated as CSATRGYEQYF.

The CDR3 protein is CASSSQDRAYGYTF. In nucleotides, the CDR3 is TGTGCCAGCAGTTCCCAGGACAGGGCCTATGGCTACACCTTC. The chain couples TRBV6-2 or TRBV6-3 to TRBJ1-2; the match to TRBD1 covers 8 bases. The CDR3 runs 14 residues. V was pared by 4 bases and J by 4 bases, with 5 bases of the junction left unmatched. Per the germline V gene, CDR1 is MNHEY and CDR2 is SVGEGT.

This chain connects TRBV14 to TRBJ1-2; 9 bases agree with TRBD1. CDR1 is SGHDN and CDR2 is FVKESK in the germline V gene. V dropped 4 bases and J dropped 6; count of bases not matched to a gene: 12. The CDR3 consists of 16 residues. The CDR3 DNA is TGTGCCAGCAGCCGGTTCCTAACAGGGGGCCCTCATGGCTACACCTTC. Translation gives CASSRFLTGGPHGYTF. The full variable domain, in which reference TRBV14 and TRBJ1-2 provide the parts outside the CDR3, is EAGVTQFPSHSVIEKGQTVTLRCDPISGHDNLYWYRRVMGKEIKFLLHFVKESKQDESGMPNNRFLAERTGGTYSTLKVQPAELEDSGVYFCASSRFLTGGPHGYTFGSGTRLTVV.

This clone was observed a single time. The DNA of the CDR3 is TGTGCCAGCAGTTTACCTGGACAGGGTAGAAATCAGCCCCAGCATTTT. Amino acids: CASSLPGQGRNQPQHF. This chain uses TRBV28 with TRBJ1-5, with TRBD1 matching over 8 bases. Germline trimming cut 2 bases from V and 4 bases from J; bases unmatched to any gene: 7. Germline V lookup: CDR1 MDHEN, CDR2 SYDVKM. This CDR3 has 16 residues.

V usage is TRBV3-1 (or the pseudogene TRBV3-2) and J usage is TRBJ1-1; D is perhaps TRBD1 (6 bases). The CDR3 is 17 residues long. Germline lookup yields CDR1 LGHDT and CDR2 YNNKEL (reference sequence). V lost 3 bases, J lost 0 bases, and 17 bases lay in between. The CDR3 is CASSHPPGGAMNTEAFF. The CDR3, as DNA: TGTGCCAGCAGCCACCCTCCGGGGGGCGCTATGAACACTGAAGCTTTCTTT.

The chain uses TRBV11-2 and TRBJ2-7, with 8 bases matching TRBD2. J gave up 5 bases and V 4 bases, and 16 bases lay outside the gene matches. CDR3 length: 17 residues. CDR1 is SGHAT, CDR2 FQNNGV, per germline. CDR3 protein: CASSSSIRGGLGDEQYF. In nucleotides, the CDR3 is TGTGCCAGCAGCTCATCCATACGGGGGGGGTTAGGTGACGAGCAGTACTTC.

CDR3 DNA sequence: TGCAGCGTCCAGACAGGGGGGAGGAACACTGAAGCTTTCTTT. This encodes CSVQTGGRNTEAFF. The chain links TRBV29-1 to TRBJ1-1, with TRBD1 identical over 9 bases. Looked up from germline, CDR1 is SQVTM and CDR2 is ANQGSEA. The CDR3 covers 14 residues. After removal of 6 bases from V and 1 base from J, the junction contained 6 bases not matched to a gene.

This chain links TRBV3-1 (or the pseudogene TRBV3-2) with TRBJ2-1; 12 bases match TRBD2. The V gene's germline CDR1 is LGHDT and CDR2 YNNKEL (reference sequence). J lost 6 bases, V lost 1 base, and 4 bases had no gene match. The CDR3 runs to 16 residues. The CDR3 DNA reads TGTGCCAGCAGCCAAGGACTAGCGGGGGCCATCAATGAGCAGTTCTTC. This sequence encodes CASSQGLAGAINEQFF.

The rearrangement uses TRBV28 and TRBJ1-5; D gene uncertain. The V end was cut by 3 bases, the J end by 0 bases, with 9 bases between. Germline CDR1 reads MDHEN; CDR2 reads SYDVKM. The CDR3 loop spans 15 amino acids. The CDR3 nucleotides read TGTGCCAGCAGTTTGGGCAGCACTAGCAATCAGCCCCAGCATTTT. It yields the protein CASSLGSTSNQPQHF.

The genes are TRBV27 and TRBJ1-5, with D possibly matching TRBD1 (6 bases). There are 14 residues in the CDR3. The V end lost 3 bases, the J end lost 1 base, and 7 bases lay between the germline ends. The germline gives CDR1 MNHEY, CDR2 SMNVEV (reference sequence). CDR3 residues: CASSFTGSNQPQHF. As DNA, the CDR3 is TGTGCCAGCAGTTTTACAGGGAGCAATCAGCCCCAGCATTTT.

The chain couples TRBV19 to TRBJ1-5; D might be TRBD1 (5 bases). This CDR3 region has 14 residues. CDR1 LNHDA and CDR2 SQIVND come from the germline V gene (reference sequence). V shed 7 bases and J shed 3 bases, with 13 bases lying between them. The CDR3 nucleotides are TGTGCCAGTACCCGGGGACTGCTCAATCAGCCCCAGCATTTT. It yields the protein CASTRGLLNQPQHF.

This chain joins TRBV6-5 and TRBJ2-7; D might be TRBD2 (5 bases). CDR1 is MNHEY, CDR2 SVGAGI, per germline. Trimming shortened V by 11 bases and J by 6 bases, and 11 bases separated the two germline ends. The CDR3 sequence is 10 residues long. The CDR3, as DNA: TGTGCCTCCGGGGAACGCGAGCAGTACTTC. Protein: CASGEREQYF.